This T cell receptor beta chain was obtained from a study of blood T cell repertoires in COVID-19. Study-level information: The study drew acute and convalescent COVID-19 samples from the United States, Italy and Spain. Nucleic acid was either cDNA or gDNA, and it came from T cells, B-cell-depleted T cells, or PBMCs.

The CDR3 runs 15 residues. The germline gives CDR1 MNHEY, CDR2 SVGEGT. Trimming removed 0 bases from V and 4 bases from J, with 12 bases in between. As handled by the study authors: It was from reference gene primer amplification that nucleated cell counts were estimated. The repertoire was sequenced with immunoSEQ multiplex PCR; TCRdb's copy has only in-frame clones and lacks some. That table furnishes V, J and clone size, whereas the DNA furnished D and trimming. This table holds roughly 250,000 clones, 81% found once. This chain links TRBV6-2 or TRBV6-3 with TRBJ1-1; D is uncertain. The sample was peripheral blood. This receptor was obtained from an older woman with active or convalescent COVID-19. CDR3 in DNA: TGTGCCAGCAGTTACTCGCACGCGCCGCGCACTGAAGCTTTCTTT. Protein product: CASSYSHAPRTEAFF.